This is a list of T cell receptor beta chains from one sample in a study of Ad26.COV2.S vaccination and SARS-CoV-2 variants. Generated by immunoSEQ multiplex PCR, the TCRdb table keeps only in-frame clones and is missing some. The sample carries roughly 250,000 clones, around nine tenths recorded once. Material: peripheral blood, obtained in a trial of Ad26.COV2.S vaccine versus placebo. The receptor set was obtained from a person aged 18 to 59 who received the Ad26.COV2.S COVID-19 vaccine or a placebo. Both conserved end residues are part of each CDR3. The D gene is left open where the match is weak. Only some rows state a clone size, as once, few, many or a class for expanded clones.

clone_size	v_call	d_call	j_call	cdr3_aa	cdr3_nt
.	TRBV28	.	TRBJ1-3	CASSSSGSDSGNTIYF	TGTGCCAGCAGCTCATCCGGGAGTGACTCTGGAAACACCATATATTTT
.	TRBV2	.	TRBJ1-3	CASQGNIGNTIYF	TGTGCCAGCCAGGGGAACATTGGAAACACCATATATTTT
.	TRBV28	TRBD1	TRBJ1-5	CASTPGGQGKSQPQHF	TGTGCCAGCACCCCAGGGGGACAGGGAAAAAGTCAGCCCCAGCATTTT
.	TRBV6-2/TRBV6-3	.	TRBJ1-2	CASSYSSRLYTF	TGTGCCAGCAGTTACTCGAGCCGACTTTACACCTTC
.	TRBV29-1	TRBD1	TRBJ2-3	CSVDGTGGTDTQYF	TGCAGCGTTGATGGGACAGGGGGCACAGATACGCAGTATTTT
.	TRBV6-6	.	TRBJ1-6	CASNSISISQSPLHF	TGTGCCAGCAATTCAATTTCGATATCTCAGTCACCCCTCCACTTT
few	TRBV5-1	.	TRBJ1-3	CASSPPLGGPGNTIYF	TGCGCCAGCAGCCCCCCCCTCGGAGGCCCTGGAAACACCATATATTTT
medium-sized	TRBV11-1	TRBD1	TRBJ2-2	CASRTGEGDTGELFF	TGTGCCAGCAGGACAGGGGAAGGGGACACCGGGGAGCTGTTTTTT
once	TRBV28	.	TRBJ1-5	CASSSDGSNQPQHF	TGTGCCAGCAGCTCGGACGGCTCCAATCAGCCCCAGCATTTT
.	TRBV3-1/TRBV3-2	.	TRBJ1-5	CASSQTRAQPQHF	TGTGCCAGCAGCCAAACTAGGGCTCAGCCCCAGCATTTT
once	TRBV4-3	TRBD2	TRBJ2-3	CASSQDRGLAEDTQYF	TGCGCCAGCAGCCAAGATAGGGGACTAGCCGAAGATACGCAGTATTTT
.	TRBV7-3	TRBD2	TRBJ2-3	CASSQVAGAVGTQYF	TGTGCCAGCAGCCAAGTGGCGGGAGCGGTTGGTACGCAGTATTTT
.	TRBV27	.	TRBJ1-3	CASSPAGSNTIYF	TGTGCCAGCAGTCCTGCAGGGTCCAACACCATATATTTT
.	TRBV19	TRBD1	TRBJ2-2	CASSRTGGTGELFF	TGTGCCAGTAGTAGGACAGGGGGGACCGGGGAGCTGTTTTTT
.	TRBV18	.	TRBJ2-2	CASSPSRGSTGELFF	TGTGCCAGCTCACCTTCCAGGGGAAGCACCGGGGAGCTGTTTTTT
.	TRBV5-8	TRBD1	TRBJ2-1	CASSIPGQGGRLNNEQFF	TGTGCCAGCAGCATACCGGGACAGGGAGGGAGACTGAACAATGAGCAGTTCTTC
.	TRBV5-1	.	TRBJ2-5	CASKLAPRGETQYF	TGCGCCAGTAAGCTTGCCCCTAGGGGAGAGACCCAGTACTTC
.	TRBV27	.	TRBJ2-6	CASSLKFPLSSGANVLTF	TGTGCCAGCAGTTTAAAGTTTCCGCTGAGCTCTGGGGCCAACGTCCTGACTTTC
.	TRBV11-2	.	TRBJ2-7	CASSLESRIPRYEQYF	TGTGCCAGCAGCTTAGAGAGCAGGATTCCCCGCTACGAGCAGTACTTC
.	TRBV11-2	.	TRBJ2-6	CASSTNLLSGANVLTF	TGTGCCAGCAGCACGAACCTTCTCTCTGGGGCCAACGTCCTGACTTTC
.	TRBV6-6	.	TRBJ1-2	CASSYSSLGFNGYTF	TGTGCCAGCAGTTACTCGAGTCTCGGATTCAATGGCTACACCTTC
.	TRBV6-5	TRBD2	TRBJ2-5	CASSSLAGVQETQYF	TGTGCCAGCAGTTCCCTAGCGGGGGTACAAGAGACCCAGTACTTC
.	TRBV12-5	.	TRBJ1-2	CASGFVRGLHGYTF	TGTGCTAGTGGTTTCGTCCGGGGACTCCATGGCTACACCTTC
.	TRBV5-6	.	TRBJ2-1	CASRKGRYNEQFF	TGTGCCAGCAGAAAGGGTCGCTACAATGAGCAGTTCTTC
.	TRBV13	.	TRBJ1-4	CASSLGGDYEKLFF	TGTGCCAGCAGCTTAGGCGGGGATTACGAAAAACTGTTTTTT
once	TRBV29-1	.	TRBJ1-1	CSVEDQPGGRPEAFF	TGCAGCGTTGAAGATCAGCCGGGGGGGCGGCCTGAAGCTTTCTTT
.	TRBV14	TRBD1	TRBJ2-3	CASSHHHGQGSGLTQYF	TGTGCCAGCAGCCACCACCACGGACAGGGAAGCGGCCTTACGCAGTATTTT
.	TRBV19	TRBD1	TRBJ2-2	CATNYRGTNTGELFF	TGTGCCACCAACTACAGGGGGACAAACACCGGGGAGCTGTTTTTT
few	TRBV12-3/TRBV12-4	.	TRBJ2-7	CASSSLSSYEQYF	TGTGCCAGCAGTTCCCTCTCCTCCTACGAGCAGTACTTC
.	TRBV5-4	TRBD2	TRBJ2-3	CASSLGTSGRGSTDTQYF	TGTGCCAGCAGCTTGGGCACTAGCGGGAGGGGGAGCACAGATACGCAGTATTTT
once	TRBV7-2	TRBD1	TRBJ2-5	CASSLDRGMETQYF	TGTGCCAGCAGCTTAGACAGGGGGATGGAGACCCAGTACTTC
.	TRBV15	TRBD1	TRBJ2-5	CATSRQGVQETQYF	TGTGCCACCAGCCGACAGGGGGTACAAGAGACCCAGTACTTC
.	TRBV15	TRBD1	TRBJ2-4	CATSREGGVKNIQYF	TGTGCCACCAGCAGAGAAGGGGGCGTCAAAAACATTCAGTACTTC
.	TRBV5-5	.	TRBJ1-3	CASSLWTVSGNTIYF	TGTGCCAGCAGCTTGTGGACAGTCTCTGGAAACACCATATATTTT
few	TRBV19	.	TRBJ1-2	CASSIDRPGTSGYTF	TGTGCCAGTAGTATAGATCGTCCCGGGACCAGTGGCTACACCTTC
.	TRBV9	.	TRBJ2-4	CASSSPRAKNIQYF	TGTGCCAGCAGCTCCCCGCGGGCCAAAAACATTCAGTACTTC
.	TRBV27	.	TRBJ1-2	CASRSGPRGYTF	TGTGCCAGCAGATCGGGACCGAGAGGCTACACCTTC
.	TRBV9	.	TRBJ2-1	CASRSSVDNEQFF	TGTGCCAGCAGGTCTAGCGTAGACAATGAGCAGTTCTTC
.	TRBV24-1	TRBD2	TRBJ2-3	CATSDGLVVESDTQYF	TGTGCCACCAGTGATGGACTAGTAGTGGAATCGGATACGCAGTATTTT
.	TRBV29-1	.	TRBJ1-5	CSVGDSNQPQHF	TGCAGCGTAGGTGATAGCAATCAGCCCCAGCATTTT
.	TRBV7-3	.	TRBJ2-2	CASSSGPNTGELFF	TGTGCCAGCAGCTCCGGACCTAACACCGGGGAGCTGTTTTTT
.	TRBV7-9	TRBD2	TRBJ2-5	CASSYSGSVQETQYF	TGTGCCAGCAGCTATAGCGGGAGTGTACAAGAGACCCAGTACTTC
.	TRBV2	TRBD1	TRBJ1-6	CASRDQGAYSPLHF	TGTGCCAGCAGAGATCAGGGGGCCTATTCACCCCTCCACTTT
.	TRBV7-9	.	TRBJ2-1	CASNEGQEQFF	TGTGCCAGCAACGAGGGCCAAGAGCAGTTCTTC
.	TRBV6-5	.	TRBJ1-1	CASSYVQRVNTEAFF	TGTGCCAGCAGTTATGTCCAACGGGTGAACACTGAAGCTTTCTTT
.	TRBV6-5	.	TRBJ2-1	CATPTNDYYNEQFF	TGTGCCACCCCGACCAACGACTATTATAATGAGCAGTTCTTC
.	TRBV4-3	.	TRBJ1-2	CASSPPPLQDNYGYTF	TGCGCCAGCAGCCCACCCCCACTTCAGGATAACTATGGCTACACCTTC
.	TRBV4-3	.	TRBJ1-3	CASSQERWGNTIYF	TGCGCCAGCAGCCAAGAACGATGGGGAAACACCATATATTTT
.	TRBV6-1	.	TRBJ2-1	CASSEPRTRYNEQFF	TGTGCCAGCAGTGAACCACGAACTAGGTACAATGAGCAGTTCTTC